In its sample, the clone carrying this T cell receptor (beta chain) was seen a few times. The antigen is unknown. These data are taken from a study of beta chain features in type 1 diabetes. Whole-study context: Age, gender and cell yields were alike across patients and healthy donors.

This CDR3 is 17 amino acids long. Trimming at V came to 5 bases and at J to 1 base, leaving 10 bases not matched to a gene. CDR1 and CDR2 from the germline V gene are LNHDA and SQIVND (reference sequence). CD45RO/CCR7/CD25/CD127/CD95/CD27 sorting isolated CD4+ naive, central memory, regulatory and stem cell-like memory cells. The study reverse transcribed the entire isolated RNA, so it sequenced expressed TCRB transcripts. There were about 3.5 million reads on average in the naive, central memory and regulatory T cell samples. Method: immunoSEQ multiplex PCR; TCRdb's copy keeps in-frame clones and lacks some. The table includes some 290,000 clones, roughly an eighth detected once. Overall study results and limits: In all four CD4+ subsets, TCRB CDR3 length was significantly, moderately reduced in type 1 diabetes. For TCRB rearrangement, an influence of HLA type remained unresolved here.

The receptor was isolated from a man younger than 40 with type 1 diabetes. The chain recombines TRBV19 with TRBJ2-2; TRBD1 matches 7 bases. Sequencing was performed on naive CD4+ T cells from blood. The CDR3 region is CASSEIHRGRNTGELFF. The CDR3 DNA follows: TGTGCCAGTAGTGAGATCCACAGGGGCAGGAACACCGGGGAGCTGTTTTTT.